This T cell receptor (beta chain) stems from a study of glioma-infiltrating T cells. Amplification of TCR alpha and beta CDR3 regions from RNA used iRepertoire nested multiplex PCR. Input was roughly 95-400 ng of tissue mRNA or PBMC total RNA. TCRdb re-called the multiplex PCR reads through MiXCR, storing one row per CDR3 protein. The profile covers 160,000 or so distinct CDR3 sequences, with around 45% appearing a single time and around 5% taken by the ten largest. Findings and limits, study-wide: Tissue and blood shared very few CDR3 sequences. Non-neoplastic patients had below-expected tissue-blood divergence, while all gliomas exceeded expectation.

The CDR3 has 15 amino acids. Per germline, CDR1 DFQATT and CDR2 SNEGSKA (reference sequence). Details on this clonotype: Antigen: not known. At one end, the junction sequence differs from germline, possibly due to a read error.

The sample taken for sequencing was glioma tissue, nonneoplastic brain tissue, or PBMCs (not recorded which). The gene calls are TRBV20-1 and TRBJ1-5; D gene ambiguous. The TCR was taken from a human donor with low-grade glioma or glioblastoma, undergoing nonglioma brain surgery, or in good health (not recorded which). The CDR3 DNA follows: TGCAGTCCTAGAGAAACAGCGAGCAATAATCAGCCCCAGCATTTT. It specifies CSPRETASNNQPQHF.